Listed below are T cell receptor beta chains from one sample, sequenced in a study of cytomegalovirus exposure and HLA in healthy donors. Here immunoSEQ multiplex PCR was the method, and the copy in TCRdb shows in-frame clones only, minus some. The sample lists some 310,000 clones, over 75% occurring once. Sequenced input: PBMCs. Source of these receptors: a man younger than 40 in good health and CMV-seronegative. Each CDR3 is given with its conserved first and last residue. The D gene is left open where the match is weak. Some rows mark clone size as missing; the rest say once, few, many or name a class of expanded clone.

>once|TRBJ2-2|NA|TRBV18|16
CASSPPSRTHTGELFF
TGTGCCAGCTCACCACCGTCGAGGACACACACCGGGGAGCTGTTTTTT
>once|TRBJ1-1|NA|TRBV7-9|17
CASSPPGAGEGNTEAFF
TGTGCCAGCAGCCCTCCCGGGGCAGGGGAGGGGAACACTGAAGCTTTCTTT
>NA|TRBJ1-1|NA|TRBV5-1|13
CASSLDRAVEAFF
TGCGCCAGCAGCTTGGACAGAGCCGTTGAAGCTTTCTTT
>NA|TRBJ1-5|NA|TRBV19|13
CASLRYSNQPQHF
TGTGCCAGTTTGAGGTATAGCAATCAGCCCCAGCATTTT
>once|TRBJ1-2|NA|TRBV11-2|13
CASSTQGGYGYTF
TGTGCCAGCAGTACGCAGGGTGGCTATGGCTACACCTTC
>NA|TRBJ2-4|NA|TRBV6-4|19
CASSDRRGGGTLAKNIQYF
TGTGCCAGCAGTGACCGAAGGGGGGGAGGGACCTTAGCCAAAAACATTCAGTACTTC
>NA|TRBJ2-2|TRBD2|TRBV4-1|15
CASSVGLVSDGELFF
TGCGCCAGCAGCGTGGGACTAGTGTCCGACGGGGAGCTGTTTTTT
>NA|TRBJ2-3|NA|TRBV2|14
CASSENAGTDTQYF
TGTGCCAGCAGTGAAAACGCGGGCACAGATACGCAGTATTTT
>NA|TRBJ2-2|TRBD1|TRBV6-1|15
CASSLSGTDTGELFF
TGTGCCAGCAGTCTGTCCGGGACAGACACCGGGGAGCTGTTTTTT
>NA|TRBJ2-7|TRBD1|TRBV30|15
CAWVPRDRTSYEQYF
TGTGCCTGGGTCCCTCGGGACAGGACGTCCTACGAGCAGTACTTC
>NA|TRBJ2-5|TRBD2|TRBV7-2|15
CASSSGLYRQETQYF
TGTGCCAGCAGCTCGGGACTATACCGCCAAGAGACCCAGTACTTC
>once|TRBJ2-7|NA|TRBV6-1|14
CASSEMGISYEQYF
TGTGCCAGCAGTGAAATGGGCATCTCCTACGAGCAGTACTTC
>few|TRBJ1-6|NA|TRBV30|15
CAWSLDGGPGSPLHF
TGTGCCTGGAGTTTAGACGGGGGGCCTGGGTCACCCCTCCACTTT
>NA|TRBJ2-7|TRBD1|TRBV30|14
CAWSKGQGGYEQYF
TGTGCCTGGAGTAAGGGACAGGGGGGCTACGAGCAGTACTTC
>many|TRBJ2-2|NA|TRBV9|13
CASSVVTDGELFF
TGTGCCAGCAGCGTAGTAACAGACGGGGAGCTGTTTTTT
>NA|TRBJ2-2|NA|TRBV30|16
CAWSDLGGFNTGELFF
TGTGCCTGGAGTGATTTGGGGGGTTTCAACACCGGGGAGCTGTTTTTT
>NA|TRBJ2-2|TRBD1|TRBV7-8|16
CASSLVQGAITGELFF
TGTGCCAGCAGCTTAGTCCAGGGGGCGATTACCGGGGAGCTGTTTTTT
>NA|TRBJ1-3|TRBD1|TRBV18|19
CASSPYDRAIPYSGNTIYF
TGTGCCAGCTCACCATATGACAGGGCCATTCCGTACTCTGGAAACACCATATATTTT
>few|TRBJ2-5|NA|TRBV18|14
CASSPRTAQETQYF
TGTGCCAGCTCACCCAGGACTGCTCAAGAGACCCAGTACTTC
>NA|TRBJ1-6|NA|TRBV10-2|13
CASTFEGVSPLHF
TGCGCCAGCACCTTTGAGGGGGTCTCACCCCTCCACTTT
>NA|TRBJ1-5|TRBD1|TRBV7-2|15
CASSTQGAPNQPQHF
TGTGCCAGCAGCACACAGGGGGCACCGAATCAGCCCCAGCATTTT
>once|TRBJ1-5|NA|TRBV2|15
CASSADRNSNQPQHF
TGTGCCAGCAGCGCCGACAGGAATAGCAATCAGCCCCAGCATTTT
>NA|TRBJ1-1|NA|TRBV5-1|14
CASSFRELRTEAFF
TGCGCCAGCAGCTTCCGGGAGCTTCGGACTGAAGCTTTCTTT
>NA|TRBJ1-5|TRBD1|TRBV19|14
CASSTTGVRQPQHF
TGTGCCAGTAGTACGACAGGGGTTCGACAGCCCCAGCATTTT
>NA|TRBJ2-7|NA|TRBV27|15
CASIIRRPGTYEQYF
TGTGCCAGCATTATACGACGGCCGGGGACTTACGAGCAGTACTTC
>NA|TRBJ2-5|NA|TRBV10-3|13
CAISESRQETQYF
TGTGCCATCAGTGAGTCGAGGCAAGAGACCCAGTACTTC
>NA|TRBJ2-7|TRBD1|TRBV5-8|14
CASSLGQGLYEQYF
TGTGCCAGCAGCTTGGGACAGGGGCTCTACGAGCAGTACTTC
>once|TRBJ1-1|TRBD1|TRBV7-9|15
CASDRDSPLNTEAFF
TGTGCCAGCGACAGGGATTCACCACTGAACACTGAAGCTTTCTTT
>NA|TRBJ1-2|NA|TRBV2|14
CASSEEGRAYGYTF
TGTGCCAGCAGTGAAGAGGGCAGGGCCTATGGCTACACCTTC
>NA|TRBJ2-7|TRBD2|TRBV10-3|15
CAIRGLAGGPYEQYF
TGTGCCATCAGGGGACTAGCGGGGGGGCCGTACGAGCAGTACTTC
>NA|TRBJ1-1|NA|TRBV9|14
CASSAYPGGGEAFF
TGTGCCAGCAGCGCGTACCCGGGGGGCGGTGAAGCTTTCTTT
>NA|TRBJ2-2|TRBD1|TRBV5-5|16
CASRLGWTGDPGELFF
TGTGCCAGCAGGTTGGGTTGGACAGGGGACCCCGGGGAGCTGTTTTTT
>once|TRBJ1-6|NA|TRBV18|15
CASSPMADYNSPLHF
TGTGCCAGCTCACCAATGGCGGATTATAATTCACCCCTCCACTTT
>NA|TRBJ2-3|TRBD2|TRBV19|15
CAVGRASGGADTQYF
TGTGCCGTAGGGAGGGCTAGCGGGGGGGCAGATACGCAGTATTTT
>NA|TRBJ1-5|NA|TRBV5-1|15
CASSLSGASNQPQHF
TGCGCCAGCAGCTTGTCAGGGGCCAGCAATCAGCCCCAGCATTTT
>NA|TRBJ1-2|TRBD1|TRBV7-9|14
CASSFGQGFYGYTF
TGTGCCAGCAGCTTTGGACAGGGGTTCTATGGCTACACCTTC
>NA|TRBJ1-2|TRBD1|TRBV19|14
CASNPDRGTYGYTF
TGTGCCAGTAACCCGGACAGGGGAACCTATGGCTACACCTTC
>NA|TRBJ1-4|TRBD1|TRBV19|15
CASSMPGQPNEKLFF
TGTGCCAGTAGTATGCCGGGACAGCCGAATGAAAAACTGTTTTTT